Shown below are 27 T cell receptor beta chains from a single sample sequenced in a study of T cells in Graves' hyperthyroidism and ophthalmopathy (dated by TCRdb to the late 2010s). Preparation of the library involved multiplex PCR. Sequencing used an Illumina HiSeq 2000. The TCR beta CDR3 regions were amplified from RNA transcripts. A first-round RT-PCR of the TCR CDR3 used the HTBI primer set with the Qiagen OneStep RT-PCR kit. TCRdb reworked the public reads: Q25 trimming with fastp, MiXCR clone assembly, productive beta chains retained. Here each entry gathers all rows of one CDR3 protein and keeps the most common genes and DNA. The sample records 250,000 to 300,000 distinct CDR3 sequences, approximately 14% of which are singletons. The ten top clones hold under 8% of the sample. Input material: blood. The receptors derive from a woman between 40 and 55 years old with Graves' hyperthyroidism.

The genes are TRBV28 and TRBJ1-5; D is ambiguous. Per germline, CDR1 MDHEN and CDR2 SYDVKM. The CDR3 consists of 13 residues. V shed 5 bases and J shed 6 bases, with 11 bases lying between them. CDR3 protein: CASSGRGSQPQHF. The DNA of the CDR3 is TGTGCCAGCAGTGGCCGGGGAAGTCAGCCCCAGCATTTT.

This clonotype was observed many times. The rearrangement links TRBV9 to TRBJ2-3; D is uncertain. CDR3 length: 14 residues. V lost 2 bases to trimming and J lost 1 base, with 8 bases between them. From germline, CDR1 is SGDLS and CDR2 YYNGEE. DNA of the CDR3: TGTGCCAGCAGCGTGAGTTGGGGCACAGATACGCAGTATTTT. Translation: CASSVSWGTDTQYF.

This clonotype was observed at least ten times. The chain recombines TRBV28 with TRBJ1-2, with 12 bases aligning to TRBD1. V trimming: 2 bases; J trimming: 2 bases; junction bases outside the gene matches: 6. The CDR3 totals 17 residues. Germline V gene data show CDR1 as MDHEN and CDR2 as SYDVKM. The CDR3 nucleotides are TGTGCCAGCAGTTTAGGCGGGACAGGGGGCGCGAACTATGGCTACACCTTC. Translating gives CASSLGGTGGANYGYTF.

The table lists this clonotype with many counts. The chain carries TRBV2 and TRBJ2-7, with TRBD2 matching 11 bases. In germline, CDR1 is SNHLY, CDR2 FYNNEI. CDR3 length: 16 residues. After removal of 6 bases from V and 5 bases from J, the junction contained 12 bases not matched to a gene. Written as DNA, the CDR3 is TGTGCCAGCAGGGCTCTTAGCGGGAGGGCCCACGACGAGCAGTACTTC. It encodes CASRALSGRAHDEQYF.

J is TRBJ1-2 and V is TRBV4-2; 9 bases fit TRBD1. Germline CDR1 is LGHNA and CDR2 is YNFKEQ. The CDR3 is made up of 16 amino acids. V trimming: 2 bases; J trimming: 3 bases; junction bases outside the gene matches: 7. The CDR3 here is CASSQLGTGLDYGYTF. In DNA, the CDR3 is TGTGCCAGCAGCCAACTCGGGACAGGGCTTGACTATGGCTACACCTTC.

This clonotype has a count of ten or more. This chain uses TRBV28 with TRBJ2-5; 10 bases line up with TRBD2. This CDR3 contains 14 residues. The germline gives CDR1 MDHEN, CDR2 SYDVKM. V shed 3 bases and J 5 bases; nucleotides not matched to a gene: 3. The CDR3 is CASSLSGRGETQYF. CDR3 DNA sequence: TGTGCCAGCAGTTTGAGCGGGAGGGGGGAGACCCAGTACTTC.

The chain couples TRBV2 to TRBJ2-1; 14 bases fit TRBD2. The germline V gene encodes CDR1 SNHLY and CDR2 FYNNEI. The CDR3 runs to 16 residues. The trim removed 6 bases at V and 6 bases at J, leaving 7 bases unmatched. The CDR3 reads CASSNPGLAGANEQFF. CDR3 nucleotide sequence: TGTGCCAGCAGCAACCCGGGACTAGCGGGGGCCAATGAGCAGTTCTTC. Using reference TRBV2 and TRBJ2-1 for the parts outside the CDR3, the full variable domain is EPEVTQTPSHQVTQMGQEVILRCVPISNHLYFYWYRQILGQKVEFLVSFYNNEISEKSEIFDDQFSVERPDGSNFTLKIRSTKLEDSAMYFCASSNPGLAGANEQFFGPGTRLTVL.

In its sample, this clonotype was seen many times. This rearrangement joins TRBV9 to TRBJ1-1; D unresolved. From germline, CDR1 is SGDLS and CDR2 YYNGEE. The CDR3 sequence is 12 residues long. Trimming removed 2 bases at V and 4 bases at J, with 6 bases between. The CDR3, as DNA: TGTGCCAGCAGCGTCAGCGGCACTGAAGCTTTCTTT. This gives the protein CASSVSGTEAFF.

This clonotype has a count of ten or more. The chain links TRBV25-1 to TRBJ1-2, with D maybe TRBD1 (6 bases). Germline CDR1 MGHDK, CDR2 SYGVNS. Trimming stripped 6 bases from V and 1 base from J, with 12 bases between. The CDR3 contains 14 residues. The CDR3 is CASSYGGFNYGYTF. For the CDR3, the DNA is TGTGCCAGCAGCTACGGGGGCTTTAACTATGGCTACACCTTC.

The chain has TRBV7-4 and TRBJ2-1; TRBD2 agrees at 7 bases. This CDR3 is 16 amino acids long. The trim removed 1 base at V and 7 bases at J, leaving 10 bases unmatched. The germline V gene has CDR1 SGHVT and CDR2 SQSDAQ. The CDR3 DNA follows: TGTGCCAGCAGCTTAGTGGATAGCGGGTTCTATAATGAGCAGTTCTTC. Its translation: CASSLVDSGFYNEQFF.

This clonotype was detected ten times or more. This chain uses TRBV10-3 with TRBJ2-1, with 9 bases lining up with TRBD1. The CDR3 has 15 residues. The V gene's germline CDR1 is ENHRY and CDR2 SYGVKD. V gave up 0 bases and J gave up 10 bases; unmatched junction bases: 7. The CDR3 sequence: CAISESSQGAWEQFF. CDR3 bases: TGTGCCATCAGTGAGTCGTCACAGGGGGCATGGGAGCAGTTCTTC.

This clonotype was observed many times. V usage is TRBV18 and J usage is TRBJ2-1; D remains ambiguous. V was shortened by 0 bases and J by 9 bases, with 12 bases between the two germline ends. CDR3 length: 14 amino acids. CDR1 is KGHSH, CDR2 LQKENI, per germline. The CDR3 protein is CASSPPSLSSEQFF. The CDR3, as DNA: TGTGCCAGCTCACCACCGAGCCTATCGAGTGAGCAGTTCTTC.

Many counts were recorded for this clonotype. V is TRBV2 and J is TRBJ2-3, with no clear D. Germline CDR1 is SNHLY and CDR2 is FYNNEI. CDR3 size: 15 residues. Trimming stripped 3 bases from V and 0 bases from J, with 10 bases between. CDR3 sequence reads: CASSDTKGSTDTQYF. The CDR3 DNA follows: TGTGCCAGCAGTGATACTAAAGGAAGCACAGATACGCAGTATTTT. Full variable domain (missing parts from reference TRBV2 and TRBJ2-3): EPEVTQTPSHQVTQMGQEVILRCVPISNHLYFYWYRQILGQKVEFLVSFYNNEISEKSEIFDDQFSVERPDGSNFTLKIRSTKLEDSAMYFCASSDTKGSTDTQYFGPGTRLTVL.

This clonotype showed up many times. CDR3 nucleotides: TGTGCCAGCAGTGGTACCGGGACAAATAAGGGGCAGCCCCAGCATTTT. It is translated as CASSGTGTNKGQPQHF. The chain links TRBV2 to TRBJ1-5, with D possibly being TRBD1 (6 bases). This CDR3 contains 16 residues. Germline CDR1 SNHLY, CDR2 FYNNEI. Trimming left V 4 bases short and J 7 bases short, with 20 bases between.

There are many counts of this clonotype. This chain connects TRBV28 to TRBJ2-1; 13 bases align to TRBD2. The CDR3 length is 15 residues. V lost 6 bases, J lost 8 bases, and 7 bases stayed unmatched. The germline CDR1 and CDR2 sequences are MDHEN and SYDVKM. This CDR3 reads CASRRTSGSSHEQFF. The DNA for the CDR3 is TGTGCCAGCAGACGGACTAGCGGGAGTTCACATGAGCAGTTCTTC.

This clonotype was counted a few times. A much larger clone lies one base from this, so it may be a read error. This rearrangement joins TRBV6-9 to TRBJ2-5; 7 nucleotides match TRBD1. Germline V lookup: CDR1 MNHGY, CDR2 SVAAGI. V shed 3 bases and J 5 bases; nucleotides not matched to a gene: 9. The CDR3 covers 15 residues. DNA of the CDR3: TGTGCCAGCAGTTACCAAGCGGAAGGGGGCGAGACCCAGTACTTC. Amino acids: CASSYQAEGGETQYF.

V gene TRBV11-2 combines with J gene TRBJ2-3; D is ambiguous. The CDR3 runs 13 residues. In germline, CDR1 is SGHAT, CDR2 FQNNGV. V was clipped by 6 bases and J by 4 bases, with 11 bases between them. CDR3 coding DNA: TGTGCCAGCAGTGATAGGGAAGCAGATACGCAGTATTTT. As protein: CASSDREADTQYF.

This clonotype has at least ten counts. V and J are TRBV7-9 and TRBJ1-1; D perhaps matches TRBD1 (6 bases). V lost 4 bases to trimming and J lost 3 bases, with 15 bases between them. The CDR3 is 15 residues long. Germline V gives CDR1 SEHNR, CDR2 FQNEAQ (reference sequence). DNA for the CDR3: TGTGCCAGCAGCTCGAGGGGGGGCGCGCACACTGAAGCTTTCTTT. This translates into CASSSRGGAHTEAFF.

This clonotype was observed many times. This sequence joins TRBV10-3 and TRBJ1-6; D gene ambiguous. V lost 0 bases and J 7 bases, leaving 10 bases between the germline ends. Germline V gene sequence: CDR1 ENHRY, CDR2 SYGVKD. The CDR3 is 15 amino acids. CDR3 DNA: TGTGCCATCAGTGAGTCGACCCTTAGGAATTCACCCCTCCACTTT. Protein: CAISESTLRNSPLHF.

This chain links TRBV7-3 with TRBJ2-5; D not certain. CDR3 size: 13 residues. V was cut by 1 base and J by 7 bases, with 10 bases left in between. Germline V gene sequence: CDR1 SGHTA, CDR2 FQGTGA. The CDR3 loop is CASSLSLRGTQYF. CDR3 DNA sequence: TGTGCCAGCAGCTTAAGCCTCCGTGGGACCCAGTACTTC. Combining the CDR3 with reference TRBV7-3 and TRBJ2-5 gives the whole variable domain GAGVSQTPSNKVTEKGKYVELRCDPISGHTALYWYRQSLGQGPEFLIYFQGTGAADDSGLPNDRFFAVRPEGSVSTLKIQRTERGDSAVYLCASSLSLRGTQYFGPGTRLLVL.

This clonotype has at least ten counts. The CDR3 reads CASRAGIQETQYF. CDR3 DNA: TGTGCCAGCAGAGCAGGGATCCAAGAGACCCAGTACTTC. The V and J genes are TRBV7-2 and TRBJ2-5; the D gene is possibly TRBD1 (5 bases). The V gene's germline CDR1 is SGHTA and CDR2 FQGNSA. The CDR3 is 13 residues long. V was trimmed by 6 bases and J by 1 base, leaving 9 bases between them. Full variable domain (outside the CDR3, taken from reference TRBV7-2 and TRBJ2-5): GAGVSQSPSNKVTEKGKDVELRCDPISGHTALYWYRQSLGQGLEFLIYFQGNSAPDKSGLPSDRFSAERTGGSVSTLTIQRTQQEDSAVYLCASRAGIQETQYFGPGTRLLVL.

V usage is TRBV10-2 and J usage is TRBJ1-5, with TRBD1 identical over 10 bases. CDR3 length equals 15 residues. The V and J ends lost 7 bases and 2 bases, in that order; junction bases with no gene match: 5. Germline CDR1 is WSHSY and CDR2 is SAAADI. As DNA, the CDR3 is TGCGCCAGCACCGGGACAGGGGAGGGCAATCAGCCCCAGCATTTT. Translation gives CASTGTGEGNQPQHF.

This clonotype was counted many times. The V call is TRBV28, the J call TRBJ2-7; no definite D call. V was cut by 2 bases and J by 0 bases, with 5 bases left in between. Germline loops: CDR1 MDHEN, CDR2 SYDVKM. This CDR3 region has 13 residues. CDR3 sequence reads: CASSLNLSYEQYF. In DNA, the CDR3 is TGTGCCAGCAGTTTAAACCTCTCCTACGAGCAGTACTTC.

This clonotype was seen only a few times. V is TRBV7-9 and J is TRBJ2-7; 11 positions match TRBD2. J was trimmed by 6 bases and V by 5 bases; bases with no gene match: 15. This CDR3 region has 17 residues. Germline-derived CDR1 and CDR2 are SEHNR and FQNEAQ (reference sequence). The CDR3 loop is CASSAPTLAGGLSEQYF. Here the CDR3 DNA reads TGTGCCAGCAGCGCTCCCACTCTAGCGGGAGGACTCAGCGAGCAGTACTTC.

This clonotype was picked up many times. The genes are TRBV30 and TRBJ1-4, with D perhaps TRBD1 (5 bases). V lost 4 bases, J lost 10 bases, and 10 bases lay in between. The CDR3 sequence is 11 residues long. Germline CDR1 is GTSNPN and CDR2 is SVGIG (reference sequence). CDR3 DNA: TGTGCCTGGACCCTGGGGGTAAAACTGTTTTTT. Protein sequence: CAWTLGVKLFF.

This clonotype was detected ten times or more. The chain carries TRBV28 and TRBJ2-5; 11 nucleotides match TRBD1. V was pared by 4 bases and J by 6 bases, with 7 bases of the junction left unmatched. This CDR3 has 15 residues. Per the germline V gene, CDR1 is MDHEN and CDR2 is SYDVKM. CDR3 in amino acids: CASSSGTGGEKTQYF. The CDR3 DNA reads TGTGCCAGCAGTTCCGGGACAGGGGGTGAGAAGACCCAGTACTTC.

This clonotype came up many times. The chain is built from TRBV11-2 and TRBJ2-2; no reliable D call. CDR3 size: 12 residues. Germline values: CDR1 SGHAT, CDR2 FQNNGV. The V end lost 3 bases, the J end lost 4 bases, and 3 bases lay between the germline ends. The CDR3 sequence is CASSFATGELFF. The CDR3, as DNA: TGTGCCAGCAGCTTTGCCACCGGGGAGCTGTTTTTT.